The T cell receptor (beta chain) under discussion was sequenced for a study of blood T cell repertoires in COVID-19. V was cut by 4 bases and J by 8 bases, with 17 bases left in between. Germline V CDR1 and CDR2: SQVTM, ANQGSEA. The CDR3 consists of 13 residues. Sequencing used immunoSEQ multiplex PCR; TCRdb keeps in-frame clones, though not all of them. Among hundreds of thousands of clones, more than 75% were seen once, and the ten largest hold 6.2%. The chain joins TRBV29-1 to TRBJ1-2, with unresolved D. The sequenced sample consisted of peripheral blood. This TCR came from a man aged 55 to 70 who had recovered from COVID-19. The CDR3 sequence: CSVVGKSMRGYTF. The CDR3 DNA reads as TGCAGCGTTGTAGGCAAATCTATGCGGGGCTACACCTTC.